This T cell receptor (beta chain) was captured in a study of T-cell memory formation after mild COVID-19. This clonotype has at least ten counts. TCRdb re-called the 5' RACE reads through MiXCR, storing one row per CDR3 protein. This table holds more than 250,000 distinct CDR3 sequences, more than 15% found once. This TCR was recovered from a man between 18 and 29 years old who had mild COVID-19 (a few samples of this study predate the infection). Cell type and time point are not known. The sample was PBMCs or a T cell subset sorted from them (not recorded which).

This CDR3 is CASSLQAPRYDGYTF. Here the CDR3 DNA reads TGTGCCAGCAGTTTACAGGCCCCTAGATACGATGGCTACACCTTC. The chain is built from TRBV27 and TRBJ1-2; D unresolved. V lost 2 bases, J lost 6 bases, and 16 bases lay in between. In germline, CDR1 is MNHEY, CDR2 SMNVEV (reference sequence). This CDR3 is 15 amino acids long.